Shown below are 23 T cell receptor beta chains from a single sample sequenced in a study of blood T cell repertoires in COVID-19. Assay: immunoSEQ multiplex PCR; the TCRdb copy retains only in-frame clones and omits some. This sample has 200,000 to 250,000 clones, with about 90% found just once. Material: PBMCs or T cells enriched from blood (not recorded which). These receptors were obtained from a woman aged 25 to 39 who had been exposed to COVID-19.

The rearrangement links TRBV19 to TRBJ1-5; D may be TRBD1 (6 bases). CDR1 LNHDA and CDR2 SQIVND come from the germline V gene (reference sequence). Trimming pared 6 bases from V and 2 bases from J, leaving 14 bases between. The CDR3 contains 15 residues. CDR3: CASSLTGLGNQPQHF. In nucleotides, the CDR3 is TGTGCCAGTAGCCTCACAGGGTTGGGCAATCAGCCCCAGCATTTT.

This clone was counted between two and nine times. The rearrangement uses TRBV7-2 and TRBJ2-1; D ambiguous. Germline V gene sequence: CDR1 SGHTA, CDR2 FQGNSA. V lost 5 bases and J lost 10, with 12 bases in between. The CDR3 has 12 residues. As DNA, the CDR3 is TGTGCCAGCAGCGTTTTTGATGGCGAGCAGTTCTTC. The encoded protein is CASSVFDGEQFF. The full variable domain, rest sourced from reference TRBV7-2 and TRBJ2-1, is GAGVSQSPSNKVTEKGKDVELRCDPISGHTALYWYRQSLGQGLEFLIYFQGNSAPDKSGLPSDRFSAERTGGSVSTLTIQRTQQEDSAVYLCASSVFDGEQFFGPGTRLTVL.

This clone was seen a single time. The rearrangement uses TRBV4-1 and TRBJ2-1; D not resolved. The CDR3 length is 16 residues. V gave up 4 bases and J gave up 0 bases, with 13 bases separating them. CDR1 and CDR2 from the germline V gene are MGHRA and YSYEKL. CDR3 nucleotide sequence: TGCGCCAGCAGCCCAAGTTTAGTTATCTCCTACAATGAGCAGTTCTTC. Protein sequence: CASSPSLVISYNEQFF.

The chain joins TRBV30 to TRBJ2-2, with D perhaps TRBD2 (7 bases). CDR1 and CDR2 from the germline V gene are GTSNPN and SVGIG (reference sequence). Trimming stripped 0 bases from V and 6 bases from J, with 14 bases between. There are 15 residues in the CDR3. CDR3 bases: TGTGCCTGGAGTGTACTGGGGGGGGCCGCCGGGGAGCTGTTTTTT. This codes for CAWSVLGGAAGELFF.

V is TRBV10-3 and J is TRBJ1-5; a possible D gene is TRBD1 (5 bases). Germline V gives CDR1 ENHRY, CDR2 SYGVKD. V dropped 6 bases and J dropped 6 bases, with 15 bases sitting between them. The CDR3 has 14 amino acids. The CDR3 sequence is CAIRDGWGLQPQHF. For the CDR3, the DNA is TGTGCCATCAGGGATGGATGGGGCCTTCAGCCCCAGCATTTT.

The rearrangement uses TRBV19 and TRBJ1-5, with 9 bases matching TRBD1. The V segment lost 7 bases and the J segment 3 bases; nucleotides outside the gene matches: 10. Germline assignment: CDR1 LNHDA and CDR2 SQIVND (reference sequence). CDR3 size: 16 residues. DNA for the CDR3: TGTGCCAGTAAACGGGTCGGGACAGGGATCAATCAGCCCCAGCATTTT. It specifies CASKRVGTGINQPQHF.

The rearrangement links TRBV28 to TRBJ2-7; possibly TRBD2 for D (5 bases). From germline, CDR1 is MDHEN and CDR2 SYDVKM. Trimming removed 2 bases from V and 2 bases from J, with 7 bases in between. CDR3 length: 13 residues. CDR3 nucleotide sequence: TGTGCCAGCAGTTTACAGGAGGCCTACGAGCAGTACTTC. Residues: CASSLQEAYEQYF.

This clone has just one count. The chain is built from TRBV7-9 and TRBJ2-1; TRBD2 aligns across 13 bases. Trimming removed 0 bases from V and 7 bases from J; junction bases left unmatched: 3. Per germline, CDR1 SEHNR and CDR2 FQNEAQ (reference sequence). This CDR3 region has 16 residues. The CDR3 bases are TGTGCCAGCAGCTTAGCGACTAGCGGGAGGTATAATGAGCAGTTCTTC. Its protein is CASSLATSGRYNEQFF. The whole variable domain, remainder taken from reference TRBV7-9 and TRBJ2-1, is DTGVSQNPRHKITKRGQNVTFRCDPISEHNRLYWYRQTLGQGPEFLTYFQNEAQLEKSRLLSDRFSAERPKGSFSTLEIQRTEQGDSAMYLCASSLATSGRYNEQFFGPGTRLTVL.

This clone is a singleton in its sample. V gene TRBV5-1 combines with J gene TRBJ2-7; TRBD2 is a possible D gene (5 bases). V lost 0 bases, J lost 3 bases, and 7 bases lay in between. CDR1 and CDR2 (germline): SGHRS, YFSETQ. The CDR3 runs to 13 residues. DNA for the CDR3: TGCGCCAGCAGCTTGGCCGAGGGCTACGAGCAGTACTTC. Amino acid sequence: CASSLAEGYEQYF.

The rearrangement links TRBV6-6 to TRBJ2-4, with TRBD2 matching 11 bases. CDR3 length: 15 amino acids. The germline gives CDR1 MNHNY, CDR2 SVGAGI (reference sequence). V was clipped by 7 bases and J by 7 bases; unmatched bases: 9. CDR3 coding DNA: TGTGCCAGCACGTTAGCGGGAGGGCCTAGGAACATTCAGTACTTC. Its protein product is CASTLAGGPRNIQYF.

The CDR3 protein is CASGPRGTTEAFF. CDR3 nucleotide sequence: TGTGCTAGTGGCCCGCGGGGGACCACTGAAGCTTTCTTT. The chain recombines TRBV12-5 with TRBJ1-1, with D maybe TRBD1 (5 bases). This CDR3 contains 13 residues. Germline CDR1 and CDR2: LGHNT and FRNRAP. Deletions cut 6 bases from V and 4 bases from J, with 12 bases between.

The rearrangement uses TRBV5-1 and TRBJ2-2; TRBD1 is a possible D gene (6 bases). Trimming removed 4 bases from V and 5 bases from J, with 15 bases in between. The CDR3 is 15 residues long. The germline gives CDR1 SGHRS, CDR2 YFSETQ. For the CDR3, the DNA is TGCGCCAGCAGCAAAGCAACAGGGTCAACCGGGGAGCTGTTTTTT. This encodes CASSKATGSTGELFF.

The CDR3 region has the DNA TGCGCCAGCAGCCAAGGACAGGAATACGAGCAGTACTTC. Translated: CASSQGQEYEQYF. The J gene is TRBJ2-7, the V gene TRBV4-1, with D tentatively TRBD1 (6 bases). Trimming shortened V by 1 base and J by 4 bases, and 8 bases separated the two germline ends. The CDR3 has 13 residues. CDR1 MGHRA and CDR2 YSYEKL come from the germline V gene.

The V call is TRBV4-1, the J call TRBJ1-2, with TRBD1 as a possible D gene (6 bases). This CDR3 has 17 amino acids. Germline-derived CDR1 and CDR2 are MGHRA and YSYEKL. V was pared by 1 base and J by 6 bases, with 21 bases between. CDR3 nucleotides: TGCGCCAGCAGCCAAGGGGTTGGATACTCGGGGGGCGATGGCTACACCTTC. Protein sequence: CASSQGVGYSGGDGYTF.

The V gene is TRBV5-1, the J gene TRBJ2-5, with 9 bases fitting TRBD1. The ends lost 0 bases at V and 5 bases at J; junction bases unmatched: 5. The germline V gene has CDR1 SGHRS and CDR2 YFSETQ. The CDR3 runs 15 residues. The CDR3 here is CASSLAGTGKETQYF. The CDR3 DNA sequence: TGCGCCAGCAGCTTGGCAGGGACAGGGAAGGAGACCCAGTACTTC.

The chain carries TRBV7-2 and TRBJ2-1; 8 bases are a match to TRBD2. The germline CDR1 and CDR2 sequences are SGHTA and FQGNSA. The V and J ends lost 0 bases and 6 bases, in that order; junction bases with no gene match: 4. The CDR3 extends over 15 amino acids. The CDR3 sequence: CASSLAPTSVNEQFF. CDR3 coding DNA: TGTGCCAGCAGCTTAGCGCCGACTAGCGTCAATGAGCAGTTCTTC.

The V and J genes are TRBV14 and TRBJ2-5, with D tentatively TRBD2 (6 bases). CDR1 SGHDN and CDR2 FVKESK come from the germline V gene. The CDR3 covers 18 residues. V lost 2 bases to trimming and J lost 1 base, with 20 bases between them. The CDR3 here is CASSQSSWGAGFQETQYF. The CDR3 region has the DNA TGTGCCAGCAGCCAATCTTCCTGGGGAGCGGGCTTCCAAGAGACCCAGTACTTC.

The chain combines TRBV10-2 with TRBJ2-1; 7 positions agree with TRBD2. The CDR3 runs 15 residues. V lost 1 base and J lost 3; bases outside the gene matches: 3. Germline values: CDR1 WSHSY, CDR2 SAAADI. This CDR3 reads CASSEWSGNYNEQFF. The CDR3 nucleotides read TGCGCCAGCAGTGAGTGGAGCGGGAACTACAATGAGCAGTTCTTC.

DNA for the CDR3: TGTGCCAGCAGCTTAAACTACGGACTAGCGGGAGGTGCTTCAGATACGCAGTATTTT. Translating it yields CASSLNYGLAGGASDTQYF. The V call is TRBV11-2, the J call TRBJ2-3, with 14 bases matching TRBD2. V dropped 2 bases and J dropped 4; count of bases not matched to a gene: 11. CDR1 is SGHAT and CDR2 is FQNNGV in the germline V gene. CDR3 length: 19 residues. The variable domain in full, with the rest retrieved from reference TRBV11-2 and TRBJ2-3, is EAGVAQSPRYKIIEKRQSVAFWCNPISGHATLYWYQQILGQGPKLLIQFQNNGVVDDSQLPKDRFSAERLKGVDSTLKIQPAKLEDSAVYLCASSLNYGLAGGASDTQYFGPGTRLTVL.

This sequence joins TRBV3-1 (or the pseudogene TRBV3-2) and TRBJ2-1, with 9 bases identical to TRBD1. In germline, CDR1 is LGHDT, CDR2 YNNKEL (reference sequence). Unmatched junction bases numbered 6, after V lost 4 bases and J lost 5 bases. This CDR3 spans 15 amino acids. CDR3 bases: TGTGCCAGCAGCCGGGACGACAGGGGGAACAATGAGCAGTTCTTC. Protein product: CASSRDDRGNNEQFF.

This chain links TRBV9 with TRBJ1-3; 7 positions agree with TRBD1. The CDR3 is 16 residues long. The germline V gene has CDR1 SGDLS and CDR2 YYNGEE. Trimming removed 3 bases from V and 3 bases from J; junction bases left unmatched: 9. CDR3 nucleotide sequence: TGTGCCAGCAGCGCCCGGGACAGTATTCTTGGAAACACCATATATTTT. As protein: CASSARDSILGNTIYF.

The rearrangement joins TRBV5-4 to TRBJ1-2; D is perhaps TRBD1 (6 bases). The CDR3 has 14 residues. The germline V gene has CDR1 SGHNT and CDR2 YYREEE (reference sequence). The V gene lost 4 bases and the J gene lost 5 bases, with 15 bases spanning the gap. The CDR3 DNA is TGTGCCAGCAGCCCCGGGGGGGGCGGGTATGGCTACACCTTC. Translated: CASSPGGGGYGYTF.

The rearrangement links TRBV18 to TRBJ2-7; D gene uncertain. With 6 bases removed from V and 3 bases from J, the gap between germline ends came to 12 bases. The germline CDR1 and CDR2 sequences are KGHSH and LQKENI. The CDR3 length is 13 residues. CDR3 nucleotide sequence: TGTGCCAGCTCCCGCCGGGTCGACTACGAGCAGTACTTC. Protein sequence: CASSRRVDYEQYF.